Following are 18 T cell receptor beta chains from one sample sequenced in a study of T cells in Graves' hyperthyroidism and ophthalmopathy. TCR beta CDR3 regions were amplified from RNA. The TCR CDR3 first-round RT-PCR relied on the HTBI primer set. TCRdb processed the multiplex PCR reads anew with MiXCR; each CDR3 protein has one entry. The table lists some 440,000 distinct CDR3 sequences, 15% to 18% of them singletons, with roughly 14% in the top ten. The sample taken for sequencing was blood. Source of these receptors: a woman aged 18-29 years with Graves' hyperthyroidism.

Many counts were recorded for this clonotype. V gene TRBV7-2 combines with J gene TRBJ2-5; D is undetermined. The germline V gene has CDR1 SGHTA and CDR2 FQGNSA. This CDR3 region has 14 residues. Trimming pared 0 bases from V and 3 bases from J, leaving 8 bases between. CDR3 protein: CASSLALWEETQYF. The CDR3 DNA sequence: TGTGCCAGCAGCTTAGCGCTCTGGGAAGAGACCCAGTACTTC.

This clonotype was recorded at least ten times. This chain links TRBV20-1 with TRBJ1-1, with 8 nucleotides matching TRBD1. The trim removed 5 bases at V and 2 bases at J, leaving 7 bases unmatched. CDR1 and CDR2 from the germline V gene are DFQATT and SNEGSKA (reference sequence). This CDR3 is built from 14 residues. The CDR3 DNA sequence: TGCAGTGCTGGACAGGGCACGGTCAACACTGAAGCTTTCTTT. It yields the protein CSAGQGTVNTEAFF.

In DNA, the CDR3 is TGCAGCGTTGAAGGGGACTCCCGCTCCTACAATGAGCAGTTCTTC. Its protein is CSVEGDSRSYNEQFF. This chain links TRBV29-1 with TRBJ2-1, with D tentatively TRBD2 (6 bases). Trimming shortened V by 1 base and J by 0 bases, and 10 bases separated the two germline ends. Germline lookup yields CDR1 SQVTM and CDR2 ANQGSEA. The length of the CDR3 is 15 residues.

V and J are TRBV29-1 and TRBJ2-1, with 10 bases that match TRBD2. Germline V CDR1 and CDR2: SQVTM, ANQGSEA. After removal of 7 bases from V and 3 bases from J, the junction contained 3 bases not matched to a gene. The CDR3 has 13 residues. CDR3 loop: CSGGTSVYNEQFF. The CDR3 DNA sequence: TGCAGCGGGGGGACTAGCGTCTACAATGAGCAGTTCTTC.

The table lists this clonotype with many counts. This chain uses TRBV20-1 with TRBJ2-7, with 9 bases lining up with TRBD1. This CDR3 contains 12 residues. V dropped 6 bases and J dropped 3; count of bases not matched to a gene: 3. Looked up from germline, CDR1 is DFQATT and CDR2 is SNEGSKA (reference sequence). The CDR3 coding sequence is TGCAGTGCAAGGACAGGGGTCTACGAGCAGTACTTC. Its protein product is CSARTGVYEQYF.

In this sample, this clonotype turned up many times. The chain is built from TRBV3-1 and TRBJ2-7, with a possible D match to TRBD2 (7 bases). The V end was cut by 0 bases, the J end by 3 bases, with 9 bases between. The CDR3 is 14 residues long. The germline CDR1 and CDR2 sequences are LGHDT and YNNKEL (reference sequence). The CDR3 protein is CASSQDRGGYEQYF. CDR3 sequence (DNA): TGTGCCAGCAGCCAAGATAGGGGGGGCTACGAGCAGTACTTC.

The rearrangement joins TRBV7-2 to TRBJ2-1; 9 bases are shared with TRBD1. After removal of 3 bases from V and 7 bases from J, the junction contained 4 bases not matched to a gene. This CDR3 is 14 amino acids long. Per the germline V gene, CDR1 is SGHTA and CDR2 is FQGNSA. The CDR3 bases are TGTGCCAGCAGCTTCCGGGACAGGGTTAATGAGCAGTTCTTC. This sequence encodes CASSFRDRVNEQFF. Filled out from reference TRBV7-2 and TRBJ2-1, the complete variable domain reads GAGVSQSPSNKVTEKGKDVELRCDPISGHTALYWYRQSLGQGLEFLIYFQGNSAPDKSGLPSDRFSAERTGGSVSTLTIQRTQQEDSAVYLCASSFRDRVNEQFFGPGTRLTVL.

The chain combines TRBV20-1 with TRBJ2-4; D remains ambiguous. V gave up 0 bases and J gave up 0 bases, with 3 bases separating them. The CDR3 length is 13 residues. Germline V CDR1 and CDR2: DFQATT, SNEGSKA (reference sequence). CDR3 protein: CSAREVAKNIQYF. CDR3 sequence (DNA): TGCAGTGCTAGAGAGGTAGCCAAAAACATTCAGTACTTC.

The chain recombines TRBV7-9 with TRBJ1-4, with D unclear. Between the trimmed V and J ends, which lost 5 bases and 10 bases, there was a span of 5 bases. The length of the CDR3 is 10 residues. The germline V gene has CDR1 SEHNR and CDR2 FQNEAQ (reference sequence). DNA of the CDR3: TGTGCCAGCAGCGGGTCAAAACTGTTTTTT. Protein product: CASSGSKLFF.

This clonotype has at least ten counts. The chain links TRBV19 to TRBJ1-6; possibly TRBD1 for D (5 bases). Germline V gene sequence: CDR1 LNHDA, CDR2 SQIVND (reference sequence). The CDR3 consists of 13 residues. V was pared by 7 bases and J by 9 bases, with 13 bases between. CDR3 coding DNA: TGTGCCAGTAAAATAGGGACGACTTCACCCCTCCACTTT. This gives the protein CASKIGTTSPLHF.

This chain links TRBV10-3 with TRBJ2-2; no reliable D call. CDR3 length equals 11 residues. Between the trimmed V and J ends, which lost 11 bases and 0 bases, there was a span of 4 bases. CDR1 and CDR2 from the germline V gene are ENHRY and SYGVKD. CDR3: CAATNTGELFF. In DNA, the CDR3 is TGTGCCGCCACGAACACCGGGGAGCTGTTTTTT.

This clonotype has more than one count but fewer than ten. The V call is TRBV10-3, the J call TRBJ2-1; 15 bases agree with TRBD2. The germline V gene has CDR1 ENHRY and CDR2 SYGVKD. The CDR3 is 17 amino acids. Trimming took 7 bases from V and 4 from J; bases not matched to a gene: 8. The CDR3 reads CAIKRGTSGGKYNEQFF. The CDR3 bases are TGTGCCATCAAAAGGGGGACTAGCGGGGGGAAGTACAATGAGCAGTTCTTC.

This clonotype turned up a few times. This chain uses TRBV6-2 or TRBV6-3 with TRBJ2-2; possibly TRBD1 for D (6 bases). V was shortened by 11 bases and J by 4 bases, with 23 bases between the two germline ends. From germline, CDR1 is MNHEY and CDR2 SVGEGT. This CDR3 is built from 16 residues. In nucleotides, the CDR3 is TGTGCCCCCTTTTTAAGGGCAGGGGTTTTCACCGGGGAGCTGTTTTTT. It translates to CAPFLRAGVFTGELFF.

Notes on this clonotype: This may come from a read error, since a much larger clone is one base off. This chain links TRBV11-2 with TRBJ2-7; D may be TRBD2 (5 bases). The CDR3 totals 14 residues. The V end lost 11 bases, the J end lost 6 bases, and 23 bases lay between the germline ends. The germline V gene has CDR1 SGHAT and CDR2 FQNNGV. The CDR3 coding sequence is TGTGCCGGCACCGAACCTAGCCCCCCGCTCGAGCAGTACTTC. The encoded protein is CAGTEPSPPLEQYF.

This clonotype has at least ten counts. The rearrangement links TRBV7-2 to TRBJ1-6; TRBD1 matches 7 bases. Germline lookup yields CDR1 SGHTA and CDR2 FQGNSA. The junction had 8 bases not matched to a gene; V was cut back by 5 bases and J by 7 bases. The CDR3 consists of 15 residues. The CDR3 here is CASSPQTGYNSPLHF. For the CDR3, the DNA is TGTGCCAGCAGCCCGCAGACAGGGTACAATTCACCCCTCCACTTT.

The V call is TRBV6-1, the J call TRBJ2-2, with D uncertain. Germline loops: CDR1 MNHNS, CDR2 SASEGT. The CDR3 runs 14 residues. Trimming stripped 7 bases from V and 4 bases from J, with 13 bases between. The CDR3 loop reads CASTRPPGTGELFF. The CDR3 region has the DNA TGTGCCAGCACCCGGCCCCCGGGCACCGGGGAGCTGTTTTTT.

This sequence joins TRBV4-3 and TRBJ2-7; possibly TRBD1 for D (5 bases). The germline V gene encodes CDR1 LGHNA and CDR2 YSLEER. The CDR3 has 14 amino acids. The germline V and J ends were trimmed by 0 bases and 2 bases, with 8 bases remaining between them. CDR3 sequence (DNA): TGCGCCAGCAGCCAAGATAGGGGTACCTACGAGCAGTACTTC. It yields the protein CASSQDRGTYEQYF.

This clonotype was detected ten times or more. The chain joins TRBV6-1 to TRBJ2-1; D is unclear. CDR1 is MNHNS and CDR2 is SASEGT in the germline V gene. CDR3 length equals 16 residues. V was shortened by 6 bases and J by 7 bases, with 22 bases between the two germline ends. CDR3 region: CASREAWAFGPNEQFF. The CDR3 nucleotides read TGTGCCAGCAGAGAGGCTTGGGCGTTCGGGCCAAATGAGCAGTTCTTC.